The sequence of this T cell receptor (beta chain) was determined in a study of T cell responses to AZD1222 COVID-19 vaccine. The CDR3 loop spans 15 amino acids. With 5 bases removed from V and 10 bases from J, the gap between germline ends came to 21 bases. The germline gives CDR1 SGHTA, CDR2 FQGNSA. Notes on this clone: Antigen specificity is unknown.

Study-wide results and caveats: Donors in the cohort were predominantly white British and more often female, and clonal diversity was possibly underestimated. Spike regions recognized by vaccine-associated CD4 TCRs spanned the protein, led by 160-218 and 743-854.

Produced via immunoSEQ multiplex PCR; TCRdb's table is partial and in-frame only. The sample lists 50,000 to 55,000 clones, over 80% occurring once. The TCR was taken from an adult who received the AZD1222 COVID-19 vaccine. The rearrangement uses TRBV7-2 and TRBJ2-4, with D possibly matching TRBD2 (7 bases). This specimen was peripheral blood, taken 28 days after the second AZD1222 dose. The CDR3 nucleotides read TGTGCCAGCAGCGATCAGGCGGGGGCCGGGCGGATTCAGTACTTC. Protein sequence: CASSDQAGAGRIQYF.